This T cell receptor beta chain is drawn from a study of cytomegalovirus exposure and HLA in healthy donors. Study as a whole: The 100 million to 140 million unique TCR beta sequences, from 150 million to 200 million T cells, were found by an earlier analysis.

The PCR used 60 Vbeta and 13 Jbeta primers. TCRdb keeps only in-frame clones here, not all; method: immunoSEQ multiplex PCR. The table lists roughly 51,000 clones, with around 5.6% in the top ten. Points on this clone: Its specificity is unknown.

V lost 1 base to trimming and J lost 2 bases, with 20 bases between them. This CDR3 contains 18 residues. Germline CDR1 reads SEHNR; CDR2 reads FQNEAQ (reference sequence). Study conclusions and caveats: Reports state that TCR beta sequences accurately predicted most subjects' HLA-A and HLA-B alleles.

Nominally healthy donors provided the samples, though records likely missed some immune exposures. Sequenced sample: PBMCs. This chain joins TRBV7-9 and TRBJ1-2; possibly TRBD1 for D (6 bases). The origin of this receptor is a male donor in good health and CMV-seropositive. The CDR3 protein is CASSLEGRTVKSNYGYTF. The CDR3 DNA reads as TGTGCCAGCAGCTTAGAGGGGCGGACAGTGAAATCAAACTATGGCTACACCTTC.